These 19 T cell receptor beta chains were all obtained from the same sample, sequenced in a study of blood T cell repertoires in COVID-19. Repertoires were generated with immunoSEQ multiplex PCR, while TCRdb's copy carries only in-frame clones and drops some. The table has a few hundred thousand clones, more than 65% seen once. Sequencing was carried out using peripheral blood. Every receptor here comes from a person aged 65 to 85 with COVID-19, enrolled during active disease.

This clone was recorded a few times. The CDR3 DNA is TGCGCCAGCAGCCCCCAACTAGCGGGGGGGCGAGAGACCCAGTACTTC. This sequence encodes CASSPQLAGGRETQYF. The genes are TRBV5-1 and TRBJ2-5; 13 bases map to TRBD2. CDR1 is SGHRS and CDR2 is YFSETQ in the germline V gene. The CDR3 extends over 16 amino acids. V shed 4 bases and J 4 bases; nucleotides not matched to a gene: 7.

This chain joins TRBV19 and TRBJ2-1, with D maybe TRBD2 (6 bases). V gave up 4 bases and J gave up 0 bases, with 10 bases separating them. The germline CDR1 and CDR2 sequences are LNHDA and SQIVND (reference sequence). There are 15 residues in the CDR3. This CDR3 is CASSNGGISYNEQFF. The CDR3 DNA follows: TGTGCCAGTAGTAATGGGGGGATCTCCTACAATGAGCAGTTCTTC.

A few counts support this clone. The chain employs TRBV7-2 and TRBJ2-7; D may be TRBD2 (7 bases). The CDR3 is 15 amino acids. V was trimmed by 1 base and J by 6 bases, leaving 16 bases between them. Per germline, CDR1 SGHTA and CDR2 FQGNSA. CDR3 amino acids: CASSLVGGRVSEQYF. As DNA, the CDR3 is TGTGCCAGCAGCTTAGTCGGGGGGCGCGTTAGCGAGCAGTACTTC.

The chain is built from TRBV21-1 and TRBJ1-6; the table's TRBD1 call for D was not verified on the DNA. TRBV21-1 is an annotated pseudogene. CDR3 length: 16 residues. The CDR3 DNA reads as TGTGCCAGCAGCAAAAGTCCGACAGGTCCGAATTCACCCCTCCACTTT. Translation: CASSKSPTGPNSPLHF.

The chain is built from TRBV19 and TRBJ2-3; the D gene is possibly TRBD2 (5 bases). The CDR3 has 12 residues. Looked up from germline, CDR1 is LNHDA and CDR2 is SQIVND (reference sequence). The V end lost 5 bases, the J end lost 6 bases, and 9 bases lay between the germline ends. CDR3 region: CASSPWEDTQYF. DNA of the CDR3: TGTGCCAGTAGTCCCTGGGAGGATACGCAGTATTTT.

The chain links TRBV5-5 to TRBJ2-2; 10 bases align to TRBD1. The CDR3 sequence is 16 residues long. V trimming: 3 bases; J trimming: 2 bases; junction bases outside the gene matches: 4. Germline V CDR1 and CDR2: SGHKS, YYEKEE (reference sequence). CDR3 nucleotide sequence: TGTGCCAGCAGCTGGACAGGGGGTATTAACACCGGGGAGCTGTTTTTT. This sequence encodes CASSWTGGINTGELFF.

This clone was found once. The CDR3 DNA is TGTGCCATCAGTGACCCTAACAGGCCGAACACTGAAGCTTTCTTT. This translates into CAISDPNRPNTEAFF. The rearrangement uses TRBV10-3 and TRBJ1-1; tentative D call: TRBD1 (5 bases). V lost 3 bases, J lost 1 base, and 12 bases lay in between. Germline CDR1 ENHRY, CDR2 SYGVKD. This CDR3 comprises 15 residues.

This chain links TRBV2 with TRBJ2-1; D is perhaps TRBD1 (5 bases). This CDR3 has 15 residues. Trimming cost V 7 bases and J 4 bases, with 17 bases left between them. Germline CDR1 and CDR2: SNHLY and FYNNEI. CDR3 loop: CASTSRTLVYNEQFF. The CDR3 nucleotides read TGTGCCAGCACCTCCAGGACACTGGTTTACAATGAGCAGTTCTTC.

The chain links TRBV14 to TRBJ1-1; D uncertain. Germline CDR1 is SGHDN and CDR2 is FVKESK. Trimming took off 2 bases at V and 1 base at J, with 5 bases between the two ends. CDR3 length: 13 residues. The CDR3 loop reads CASSQTKNTEAFF. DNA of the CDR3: TGTGCCAGCAGCCAAACTAAGAACACTGAAGCTTTCTTT.

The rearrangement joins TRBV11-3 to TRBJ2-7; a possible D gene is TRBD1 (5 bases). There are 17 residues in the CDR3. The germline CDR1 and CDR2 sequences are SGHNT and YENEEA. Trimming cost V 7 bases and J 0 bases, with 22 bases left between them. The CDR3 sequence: CASTNLIQGKSSYEQYF. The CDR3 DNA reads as TGTGCCAGCACCAACTTGATTCAGGGAAAGAGCTCCTACGAGCAGTACTTC.

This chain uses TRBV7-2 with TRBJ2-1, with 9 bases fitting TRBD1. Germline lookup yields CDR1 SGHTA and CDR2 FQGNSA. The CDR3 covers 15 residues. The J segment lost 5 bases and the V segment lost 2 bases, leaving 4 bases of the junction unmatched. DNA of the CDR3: TGTGCCAGCAGCTTACTGGGACAGGGTAACAATGAGCAGTTCTTC. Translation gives CASSLLGQGNNEQFF.

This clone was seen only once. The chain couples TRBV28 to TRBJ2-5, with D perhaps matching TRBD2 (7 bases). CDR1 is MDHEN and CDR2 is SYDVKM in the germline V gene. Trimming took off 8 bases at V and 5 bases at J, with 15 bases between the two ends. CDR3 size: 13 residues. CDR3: CASGKGGVETQYF. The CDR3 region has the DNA TGTGCCAGCGGGAAAGGGGGGGTGGAGACCCAGTACTTC.

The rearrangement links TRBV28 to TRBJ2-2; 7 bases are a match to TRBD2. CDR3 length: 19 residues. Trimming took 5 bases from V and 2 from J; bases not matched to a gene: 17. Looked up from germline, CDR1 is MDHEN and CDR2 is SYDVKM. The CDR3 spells CASSTLRLALKANTGELFF. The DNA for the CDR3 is TGTGCCAGCAGTACCCTACGACTAGCATTAAAAGCAAACACCGGGGAGCTGTTTTTT.

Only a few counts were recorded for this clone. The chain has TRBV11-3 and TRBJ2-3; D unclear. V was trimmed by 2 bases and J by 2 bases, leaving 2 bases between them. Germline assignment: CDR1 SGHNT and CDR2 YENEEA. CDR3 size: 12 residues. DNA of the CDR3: TGTGCCAGCAGCTTACACACAGATACGCAGTATTTT. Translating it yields CASSLHTDTQYF. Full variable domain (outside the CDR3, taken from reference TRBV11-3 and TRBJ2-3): EAGVVQSPRYKIIEKKQPVAFWCNPISGHNTLYWYLQNLGQGPELLIRYENEEAVDDSQLPKDRFSAERLKGVDSTLKIQPAELGDSAVYLCASSLHTDTQYFGPGTRLTVL.

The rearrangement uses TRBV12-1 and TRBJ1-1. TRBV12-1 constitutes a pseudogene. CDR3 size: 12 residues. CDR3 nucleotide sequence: TGTGCCAGCAGCCCTAAGAACACTGAAGCTTTCTTT. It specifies CASSPKNTEAFF.

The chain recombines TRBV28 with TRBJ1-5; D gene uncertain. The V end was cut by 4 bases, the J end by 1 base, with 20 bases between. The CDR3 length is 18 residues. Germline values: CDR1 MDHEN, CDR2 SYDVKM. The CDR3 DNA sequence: TGTGCCAGCAGTTCCGGTTCGCCCACACGGGTAAGCAATCAGCCCCAGCATTTT. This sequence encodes CASSSGSPTRVSNQPQHF.

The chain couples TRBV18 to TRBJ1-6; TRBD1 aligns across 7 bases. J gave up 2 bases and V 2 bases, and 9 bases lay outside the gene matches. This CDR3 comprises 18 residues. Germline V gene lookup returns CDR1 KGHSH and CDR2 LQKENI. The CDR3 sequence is CASSPEPLTGTYNSPLHF. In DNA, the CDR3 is TGTGCCAGCTCACCAGAACCCTTGACAGGGACCTATAATTCACCCCTCCACTTT. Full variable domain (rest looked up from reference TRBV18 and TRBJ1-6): NAGVMQNPRHLVRRRGQEARLRCSPMKGHSHVYWYRQLPEEGLKFMVYLQKENIIDESGMPKERFSAEFPKEGPSILRIQQVVRGDSAAYFCASSPEPLTGTYNSPLHFGNGTRLTVT.

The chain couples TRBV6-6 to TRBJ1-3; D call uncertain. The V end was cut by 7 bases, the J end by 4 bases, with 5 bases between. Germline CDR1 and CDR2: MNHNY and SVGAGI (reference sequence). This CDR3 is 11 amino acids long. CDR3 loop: CASTGGNTIYF. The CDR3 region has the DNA TGTGCCAGCACCGGGGGAAACACCATATATTTT.

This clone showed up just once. CDR3 protein: CASSYQANQETQYF. Written as DNA, the CDR3 is TGTGCCAGCAGTTATCAGGCCAACCAAGAGACCCAGTACTTC. The chain combines TRBV6-5 with TRBJ2-5; D is unclear. From germline, CDR1 is MNHEY and CDR2 SVGAGI. This CDR3 comprises 14 residues. V lost 3 bases, J lost 0 bases, and 8 bases lay in between.